These T cell receptor beta chains were read from a single sample in a study of blood T cells in healthy people across ages. TCRdb reprocessed the 5' RACE reads via MiXCR and lists one record per CDR3 protein. This sample yields over 600,000 distinct CDR3 sequences, of which under 25% are seen a single time; roughly 3.4% belongs to the top ten. Sample: blood. The receptors were sampled from a man aged 65 to 79 in good health. CDR3s leave out the opening cysteine and the closing phenylalanine or tryptophan.

>TRBV6-1|TRBJ2-1
ASSPGQVGDEQF
>TRBV7-2|TRBJ2-3
ASSLGGSRDTQY
>TRBV11-1|NA
ASSFSDRGSYEQY
>TRBV3-1|TRBJ2-5
ASSQVRLGEQY
>TRBV27|TRBJ2-7
ASSSHGEQY
>TRBV6-2/TRBV6-3|TRBJ2-3
ASSLQGLAGPTDTQY
>TRBV10-3|NA
AISARERWGEQY
>TRBV6-6|TRBJ2-5
ASSYGQGTQETQY
>TRBV15|TRBJ2-5
ATSREVGEKF
>TRBV7-9|TRBJ2-3
ASSLAGGLDTQY
>TRBV19|NA
ASSIDAQAYEQY
>TRBV11-2|TRBJ2-4
ASSLFGLAELAKNIQY
>TRBV19|TRBJ2-1
AAGRGDSYNEQF
>TRBV3-1|TRBJ2-1
ASSQGEGRLAGVGEQF
>TRBV11-2|TRBJ1-5
ASSRDRINQPQH
>TRBV7-3|TRBJ2-7
ASSLSGGSPPYEQY
>TRBV6-2/TRBV6-3|TRBJ2-7
ASRDGINSGEQY
>TRBV11-2|TRBJ1-1
ASSAITEAF
>TRBV6-2/TRBV6-3|TRBJ2-1
ASSYLEPGNEQF
>TRBV18|NA
ASSPRLAGGSGNEQF
>TRBV24-1|TRBJ2-4
ATSDSQLYGDIQY
>TRBV7-6|TRBJ2-7
ASSRGPGVSSYEQY
>TRBV18|NA
ASSPPMGQNYEQY
>TRBV7-9|TRBJ2-5
ASSNGLAEAQY
>TRBV9|TRBJ2-2
ASSVDPSGDTGELF